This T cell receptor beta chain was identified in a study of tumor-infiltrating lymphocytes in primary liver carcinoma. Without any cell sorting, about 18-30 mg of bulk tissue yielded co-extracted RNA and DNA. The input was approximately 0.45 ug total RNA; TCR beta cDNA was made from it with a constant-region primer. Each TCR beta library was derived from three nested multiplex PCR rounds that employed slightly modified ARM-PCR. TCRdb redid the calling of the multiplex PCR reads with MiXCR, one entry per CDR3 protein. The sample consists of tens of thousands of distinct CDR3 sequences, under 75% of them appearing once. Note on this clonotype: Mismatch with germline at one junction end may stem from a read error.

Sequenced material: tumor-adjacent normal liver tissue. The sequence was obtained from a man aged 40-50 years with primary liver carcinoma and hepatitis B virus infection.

CDR3: CAGSLDHRGRDTGELFF. The CDR3 DNA reads TGCGCTGGCAGCTTAGATCATCGGGGTAGGGACACCGGGGAGCTGTTTTTT. The chain uses TRBV11-2 and TRBJ2-2, with D perhaps TRBD2 (5 bases). The CDR3 consists of 17 residues. CDR1 and CDR2 from the germline V gene are SGHAT and FQNNGV. Complete variable domain (other parts from reference TRBV11-2 and TRBJ2-2): EAGVAQSPRYKIIEKRQSVAFWCNPISGHATLYWYQQILGQGPKLLIQFQNNGVVDDSQLPKDRFSAERLKGVDSTLKIQPAKLEDSAVYLCAGSLDHRGRDTGELFFGEGSRLTVL.